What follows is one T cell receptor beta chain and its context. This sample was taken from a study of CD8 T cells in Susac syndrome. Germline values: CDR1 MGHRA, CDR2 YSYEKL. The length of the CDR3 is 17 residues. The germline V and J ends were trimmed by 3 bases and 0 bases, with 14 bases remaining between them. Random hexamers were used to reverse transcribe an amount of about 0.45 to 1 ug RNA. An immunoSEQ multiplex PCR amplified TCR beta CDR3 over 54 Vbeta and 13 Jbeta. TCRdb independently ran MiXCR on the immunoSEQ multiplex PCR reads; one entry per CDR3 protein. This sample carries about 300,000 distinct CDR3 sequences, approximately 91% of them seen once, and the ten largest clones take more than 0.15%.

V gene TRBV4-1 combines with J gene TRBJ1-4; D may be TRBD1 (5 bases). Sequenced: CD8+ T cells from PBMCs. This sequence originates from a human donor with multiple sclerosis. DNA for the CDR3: TGCGCCAGCAGCCACGCCTGGGACCGACCAACTAATGAAAAACTGTTTTTT. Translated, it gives CASSHAWDRPTNEKLFF.